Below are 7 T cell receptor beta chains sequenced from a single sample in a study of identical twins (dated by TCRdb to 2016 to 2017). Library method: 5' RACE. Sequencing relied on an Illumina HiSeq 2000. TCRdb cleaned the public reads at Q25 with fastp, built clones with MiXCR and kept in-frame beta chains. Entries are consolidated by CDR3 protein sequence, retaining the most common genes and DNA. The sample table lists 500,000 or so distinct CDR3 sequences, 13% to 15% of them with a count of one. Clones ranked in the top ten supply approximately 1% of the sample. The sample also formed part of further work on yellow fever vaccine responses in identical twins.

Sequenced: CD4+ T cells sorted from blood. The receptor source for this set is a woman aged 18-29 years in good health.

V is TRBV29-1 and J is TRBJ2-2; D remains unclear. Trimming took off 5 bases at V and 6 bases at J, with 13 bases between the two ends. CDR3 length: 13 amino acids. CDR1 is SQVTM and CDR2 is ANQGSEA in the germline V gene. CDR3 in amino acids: CSVSLDNPGELFF. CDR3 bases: TGCAGCGTTTCTCTAGACAACCCCGGGGAGCTGTTTTTT.

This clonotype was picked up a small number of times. CDR3 DNA sequence: TGTGCCATCAGTGCGGGGGCAGATGAGCAGTTCTTC. This gives the protein CAISAGADEQFF. This sequence joins TRBV10-3 and TRBJ2-1; D might be TRBD1 or TRBD2, each matching 6 bases. Trimming took 4 bases from V and 8 from J, leaving 9 bases between them. Germline V lookup: CDR1 ENHRY, CDR2 SYGVKD. The CDR3 spans 12 residues.

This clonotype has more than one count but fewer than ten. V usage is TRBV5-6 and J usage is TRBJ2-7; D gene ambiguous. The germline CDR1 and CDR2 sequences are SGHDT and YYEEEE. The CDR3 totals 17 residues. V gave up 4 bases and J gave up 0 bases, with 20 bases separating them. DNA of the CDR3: TGTGCCAGCAGCCATACCCGACATCCACGTATCTCCTACGAGCAGTACTTC. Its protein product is CASSHTRHPRISYEQYF.

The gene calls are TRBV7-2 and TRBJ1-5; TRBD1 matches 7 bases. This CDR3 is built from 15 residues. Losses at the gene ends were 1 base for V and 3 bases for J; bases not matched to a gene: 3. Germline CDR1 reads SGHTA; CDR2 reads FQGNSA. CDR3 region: CASSLVEGANQPQHF. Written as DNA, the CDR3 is TGTGCCAGCAGCTTAGTTGAGGGGGCCAATCAGCCCCAGCATTTT.

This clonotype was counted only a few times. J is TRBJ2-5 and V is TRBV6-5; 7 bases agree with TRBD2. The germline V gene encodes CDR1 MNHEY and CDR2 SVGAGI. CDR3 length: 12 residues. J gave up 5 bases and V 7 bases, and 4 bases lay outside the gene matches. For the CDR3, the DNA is TGTGCCAGCAAGGTGGGGGGGGAGACCCAGTACTTC. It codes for CASKVGGETQYF.

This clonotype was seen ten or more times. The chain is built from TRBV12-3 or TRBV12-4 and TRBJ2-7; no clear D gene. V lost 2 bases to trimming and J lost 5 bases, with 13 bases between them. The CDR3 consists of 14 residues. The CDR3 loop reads CASSLTSIIHEQYF. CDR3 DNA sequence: TGTGCCAGCAGTTTAACATCGATCATCCACGAGCAGTACTTC.

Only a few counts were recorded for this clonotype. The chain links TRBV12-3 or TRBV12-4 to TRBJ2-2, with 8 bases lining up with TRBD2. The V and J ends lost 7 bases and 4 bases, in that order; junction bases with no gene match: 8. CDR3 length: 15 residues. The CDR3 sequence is CASTLLSGGTGELFF. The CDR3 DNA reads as TGTGCCAGCACCTTACTGAGCGGGGGCACCGGGGAGCTGTTTTTT.